There are many counts of the clone carrying this T cell receptor (beta chain). These data originate in a study of T cells after yellow fever vaccination. Germline V gene sequence: CDR1 SGHVS, CDR2 FQNEAQ. The V end lost 2 bases, the J end lost 0 bases, and 11 bases lay between the germline ends. The CDR3 runs 15 residues. MiXCR was run by TCRdb on the 5' RACE reads, yielding one entry per CDR3 protein. The table has hundreds of thousands of distinct CDR3 sequences, 10% to 15% seen once. The TCR sequence derives from a man aged 25 to 40 who received the YFV17D yellow fever vaccine. The rearrangement uses TRBV7-8 and TRBJ2-7; D is possibly TRBD2 (6 bases). Source: PBMCs, taken on the day of the yellow fever booster vaccination. The CDR3 spells CASSLRVSGSYEQYF. Here the CDR3 DNA reads TGTGCCAGCAGCTTACGAGTTAGCGGCTCCTACGAGCAGTACTTC.